This TCR beta chain was documented in a study of blood T cell repertoires in COVID-19. Overall study: From the United States, Italy and Spain came samples of acute and convalescent COVID-19. T cells, B-cell-depleted T cells, or PBMCs provided the cDNA or gDNA that served as material.

With 7 bases removed from V and 3 bases from J, the gap between germline ends came to 15 bases. The CDR3 consists of 14 residues. CDR1 and CDR2 (germline): LNHDA, SQIVND (reference sequence). Assay used: immunoSEQ multiplex PCR; TCRdb lists only in-frame clones, some missing. The repertoire consists of under 450,000 clones, with approximately 80% occurring once and the leading ten covering 1.1%. The chain combines TRBV19 with TRBJ1-2; possibly TRBD1 for D (6 bases). What was sequenced was peripheral blood. The receptor comes from a human donor with acute or convalescent COVID-19. The donor label of this sample is uncertain. CDR3 sequence reads: CASTPLQGDYGYTF. The CDR3, as DNA: TGTGCCAGTACCCCTTTACAGGGAGACTATGGCTACACCTTC.